The 15 T cell receptor beta chains below were found in one sample sequenced in a study of human T cells and chemical hapten exposure. Time point defined: patch test 2, 6 weeks after DPC sensitization. The treatment here: therapeutic diphenylcyclopropenone sensitization with weekly scalp DPC. TCRdb re-analysed the RACE reads in MiXCR, keeping a single row per CDR3 protein. The data show roughly 92,000 distinct CDR3 sequences, about an eighth seen once. The specimen was whole blood, collected in connection with sensitization to the hapten diphenylcyclopropenone (DPC). These receptors were obtained from a woman aged 40 to 50 with alopecia areata. Some clones in this sample may be carry-over from other donors' samples.

This clonotype has a count of ten or more. The chain recombines TRBV7-2 with TRBJ2-3, with 7 bases fitting TRBD2. The junction had 17 bases not matched to a gene; V was cut back by 3 bases and J by 2 bases. The CDR3 length is 19 residues. Germline V gene sequence: CDR1 SGHTA, CDR2 FQGNSA. DNA of the CDR3: TGTGCCAGCAGCTTTCTCCCCATAGGGAGGGGAAGTATCACAGATACGCAGTATTTT. Its protein is CASSFLPIGRGSITDTQYF. The variable domain in full, with the rest retrieved from reference TRBV7-2 and TRBJ2-3, is GAGVSQSPSNKVTEKGKDVELRCDPISGHTALYWYRQSLGQGLEFLIYFQGNSAPDKSGLPSDRFSAERTGGSVSTLTIQRTQQEDSAVYLCASSFLPIGRGSITDTQYFGPGTRLTVL.

This clonotype appeared many times. V and J are TRBV7-8 and TRBJ1-5, with 10 bases lining up with TRBD1. The V gene end was trimmed by 5 bases and the J gene end by 2 bases; junction bases not matched to a gene: 6. The CDR3 has 16 amino acids. Germline loops: CDR1 SGHVS, CDR2 FQNEAQ. Here the CDR3 DNA reads TGTGCCAGCAGCACCCGACAGGGGGCAGGCAATCAGCCCCAGCATTTT. It yields the protein CASSTRQGAGNQPQHF.

This clonotype was observed a few times. The chain uses TRBV19 and TRBJ1-5; D call uncertain. This CDR3 is 14 amino acids long. CDR1 and CDR2 (germline): LNHDA, SQIVND (reference sequence). Trimming pared 5 bases from V and 4 bases from J, leaving 12 bases between. The CDR3 is CASSLGNGNQPQHF. The CDR3 bases are TGTGCCAGTAGTTTGGGTAATGGGAATCAGCCCCAGCATTTT.

Many counts were recorded for this clonotype. The rearrangement joins TRBV12-3 or TRBV12-4 to TRBJ1-5; 11 bases align to TRBD1. The CDR3 length is 18 residues. With 6 bases clipped from V and 0 bases from J, the junction kept 10 bases outside the gene matches. CDR3 in DNA: TGTGCCAGCAGCACGGGACAGGGGGGTACCTATAGCAATCAGCCCCAGCATTTT. It yields the protein CASSTGQGGTYSNQPQHF.

The chain recombines TRBV3-1 with TRBJ1-1; D may be TRBD1 (6 bases). This CDR3 comprises 13 residues. The germline gives CDR1 LGHDT, CDR2 YNNKEL (reference sequence). V lost 1 base, J lost 8 bases, and 11 bases lay in between. CDR3 sequence (DNA): TGTGCCAGCAGCCAAGGAGGACAGTCCGAAGCTTTCTTT. Protein product: CASSQGGQSEAFF.

This clonotype has more than one count but fewer than ten. The V gene is TRBV19, the J gene TRBJ1-1; maybe TRBD1 (5 bases). V gave up 4 bases and J gave up 1 base, with 16 bases separating them. This CDR3 spans 16 amino acids. The germline CDR1 and CDR2 sequences are LNHDA and SQIVND (reference sequence). CDR3 region: CASSTGAVVGNTEAFF. The DNA for the CDR3 is TGTGCCAGTAGTACCGGGGCGGTGGTAGGGAACACTGAAGCTTTCTTT.

The sample holds a few counts of this clonotype. The V gene is TRBV12-3 or TRBV12-4, the J gene TRBJ2-5; D may be TRBD2 (5 bases). The CDR3 consists of 14 residues. V was shortened by 6 bases and J by 2 bases, with 13 bases between the two germline ends. CDR3 in amino acids: CASSPRGEQETQYF. Here the CDR3 DNA reads TGTGCCAGCAGCCCCCGGGGAGAGCAAGAGACCCAGTACTTC.

This clonotype appeared many times. The V call is TRBV12-3 or TRBV12-4, the J call TRBJ2-1; TRBD2 might be the D (5 bases). Trimming took off 8 bases at V and 6 bases at J, with 17 bases between the two ends. The CDR3 spans 14 residues. The CDR3 reads CASCPGSSGNEQFF. The DNA for the CDR3 is TGTGCCAGCTGTCCGGGCTCCAGCGGCAATGAGCAGTTCTTC.

There are a few counts of this clonotype. The chain employs TRBV20-1 and TRBJ2-7; no clear D gene. This CDR3 spans 10 amino acids. Germline V gene sequence: CDR1 DFQATT, CDR2 SNEGSKA (reference sequence). V lost 2 bases and J lost 5, with 4 bases in between. DNA for the CDR3: TGCAGTGCTAGACCCGACGAGCAGTACTTC. It codes for CSARPDEQYF.

This clonotype appeared many times. V is TRBV7-2 and J is TRBJ2-7; D gene ambiguous. Germline assignment: CDR1 SGHTA and CDR2 FQGNSA. Trimming stripped 5 bases from V and 1 base from J, with 12 bases between. This CDR3 is 14 amino acids long. Here the CDR3 DNA reads TGTGCCAGCAGCGCAAACCCCGGGTCCTACGAGCAGTACTTC. Protein: CASSANPGSYEQYF.

Ten or more counts support this clonotype. V and J are TRBV28 and TRBJ1-5; a weak D match, TRBD1 (5 bases). The CDR3 is 14 residues long. Germline V lookup: CDR1 MDHEN, CDR2 SYDVKM. Trimming took 5 bases from V and 1 from J, leaving 9 bases between them. CDR3 sequence (DNA): TGTGCCAGCAGTACAGGCCCAAGCAATCAGCCCCAGCATTTT. It yields the protein CASSTGPSNQPQHF. Full variable domain (remainder filled in from reference TRBV28 and TRBJ1-5): DVKVTQSSRYLVKRTGEKVFLECVQDMDHENMFWYRQDPGLGLRLIYFSYDVKMKEKGDIPEGYSVSREKKERFSLILESASTNQTSMYLCASSTGPSNQPQHFGDGTRLSIL.

This chain connects TRBV7-9 to TRBJ1-1; D remains unclear. Trimming cost V 5 bases and J 6 bases, with 7 bases left between them. The germline gives CDR1 SEHNR, CDR2 FQNEAQ (reference sequence). This CDR3 region has 11 residues. CDR3 sequence: CASSHSPEAFF. CDR3 bases: TGTGCCAGCAGCCATTCTCCTGAAGCTTTCTTT.

J is TRBJ2-5 and V is TRBV28, with 9 bases lining up with TRBD2. CDR3 size: 19 residues. Trimming took 3 bases from V and 1 from J; bases not matched to a gene: 15. Germline assignment: CDR1 MDHEN and CDR2 SYDVKM. The CDR3 here is CASSFSIGKPSGTQETQYF. CDR3 sequence (DNA): TGTGCCAGCAGTTTTTCGATTGGGAAGCCTAGCGGGACCCAAGAGACCCAGTACTTC.

There are many counts of this clonotype. The rearrangement uses TRBV12-3 or TRBV12-4 and TRBJ1-2; 7 bases align to TRBD1. V was clipped by 6 bases and J by 3 bases; unmatched bases: 4. The CDR3 spans 13 residues. The chain's CDR3 is CASRTGSYYGYTF. For the CDR3, the DNA is TGTGCCAGCAGGACAGGGTCCTACTATGGCTACACCTTC.

The V call is TRBV4-1, the J call TRBJ2-4; tentatively, D is TRBD2 (6 bases). Per the germline V gene, CDR1 is MGHRA and CDR2 is YSYEKL. The CDR3 length is 15 residues. Trimming stripped 3 bases from V and 5 bases from J, with 14 bases between. The CDR3 sequence: CASSHMGLGQNIQYF. CDR3 sequence (DNA): TGCGCCAGCAGCCATATGGGACTTGGCCAAAACATTCAGTACTTC.